Shown below are 3 T cell receptor beta chains from a single sample sequenced in a study of blood T cell repertoires in COVID-19. Profiling relied on immunoSEQ multiplex PCR, and the TCRdb table lists in-frame clones only, not all of them. The profile covers about 64,000 clones, with about 88% appearing a single time and under 4% taken by the ten largest. Sample: peripheral blood. These receptor sequences come from a man in his 70s with acute or convalescent COVID-19.

The CDR3 loop reads CATSNPPRGRGETQYF. Here the CDR3 DNA reads TGTGCCACCAGCAACCCCCCCAGGGGGCGCGGAGAGACCCAGTACTTC. The rearrangement joins TRBV15 to TRBJ2-5, with TRBD1 matching 8 bases. Germline V CDR1 and CDR2: LNHNV, YYDKDF (reference sequence). The CDR3 is 16 amino acids. Trimming took 4 bases from V and 4 from J; bases not matched to a gene: 11.

This clone was detected only a few times. This rearrangement joins TRBV19 to TRBJ1-1, with D tentatively TRBD1 (5 bases). The V end was cut by 8 bases, the J end by 4 bases, with 11 bases between. The CDR3 is made up of 12 amino acids. Germline V gene lookup returns CDR1 LNHDA and CDR2 SQIVND (reference sequence). For the CDR3, the DNA is TGTGCCAGTGGTCGAAGGGGCACTGAAGCTTTCTTT. As protein: CASGRRGTEAFF.

This rearrangement joins TRBV5-1 to TRBJ2-7; tentatively, D is TRBD2 (5 bases). The CDR3 is 13 residues long. The germline V gene encodes CDR1 SGHRS and CDR2 YFSETQ. V was cut by 4 bases and J by 0 bases, with 8 bases left in between. In nucleotides, the CDR3 is TGCGCCAGCAGCAGCGGTAGCTCCTACGAGCAGTACTTC. Its protein product is CASSSGSSYEQYF.